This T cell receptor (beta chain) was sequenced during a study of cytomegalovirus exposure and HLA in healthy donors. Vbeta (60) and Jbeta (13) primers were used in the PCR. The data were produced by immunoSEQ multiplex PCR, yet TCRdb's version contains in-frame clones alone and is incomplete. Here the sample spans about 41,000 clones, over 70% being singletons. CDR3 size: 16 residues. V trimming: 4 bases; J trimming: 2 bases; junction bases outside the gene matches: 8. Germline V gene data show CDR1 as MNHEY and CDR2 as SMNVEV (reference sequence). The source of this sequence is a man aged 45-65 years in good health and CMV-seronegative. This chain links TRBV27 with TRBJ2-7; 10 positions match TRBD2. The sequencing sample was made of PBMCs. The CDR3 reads CASSSEAGGLAYEQYF. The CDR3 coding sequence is TGTGCCAGCAGTTCAGAAGCGGGAGGGCTTGCCTACGAGCAGTACTTC.